This TCR beta chain was profiled in a study of T cell responses to AZD1222 COVID-19 vaccine. Points from the study as a whole: Variant regions that are unmutated are reportedly the target of nearly half of spike-specific TCRs. White British donors predominated, females outnumbered males, and clonal diversity was possibly underestimated.

TCRdb's copy holds only in-frame clones and misses some; the assay was immunoSEQ multiplex PCR. Of roughly 90,000 clones in the sample, 80% to 90% were seen once. In its sample, this clone was seen a few times. What it binds is unknown. The CDR3 covers 15 residues. Germline assignment: CDR1 LNHDA and CDR2 SQIVND (reference sequence). J was trimmed by 4 bases and V by 9 bases; bases with no gene match: 13. The J gene is TRBJ2-7, the V gene TRBV19; 9 bases agree with TRBD2. The input for sequencing was peripheral blood, taken on day 0 of AZD1222 vaccination. The TCR sequence derives from an adult in good health. The CDR3 DNA follows: TGTGCCAGCCAAGGGCGGCGGGAGGGCCAGTACGAGCAGTACTTC. It translates to CASQGRREGQYEQYF.